The rows below give T cell receptor beta chains drawn from one sample of a study of T cell responses to AZD1222 COVID-19 vaccine. Profiling relied on immunoSEQ multiplex PCR, and the TCRdb table lists in-frame clones only, not all of them. Here the sample spans fewer than 100,000 clones, nearly 90% being singletons. Sequencing was performed on peripheral blood, taken on day 0 of AZD1222 vaccination. These receptors all stem from an adult in good health. Each CDR3 is given with its conserved first and last residue. The order of the fields is D gene, J gene, clone size, V gene, CDR3 DNA, CDR3 protein. The D gene is left open where the match is weak. Rows give clone size only sometimes, using once, few, many, or a class for an expanded clone.

NA | TRBJ1-2 | NA | TRBV6-2/TRBV6-3 | TGTGCCAGCAGCTTTCCCGGGAGGGGACAAAACTATGGCTACACCTTC | CASSFPGRGQNYGYTF
NA | TRBJ2-5 | NA | TRBV4-1 | TGCGCCAGCAGCCTAGCTGAAGGGCGGTACCAAGAGACCCAGTACTTC | CASSLAEGRYQETQYF
NA | TRBJ2-3 | NA | TRBV7-9 | TGTGCCAGCAGCTTAGGGAGACAGGTGGCCACAGATACGCAGTATTTT | CASSLGRQVATDTQYF
NA | TRBJ1-1 | once | TRBV11-2 | TGTGCCAGCAGCTTAGAGGGAACGCCGAACACTGAAGCTTTCTTT | CASSLEGTPNTEAFF
NA | TRBJ1-2 | NA | TRBV11-2 | TGTGCCAGCAGCTTGATAATTCCAGGGGCACGAAACTATGGCTACACCTTC | CASSLIIPGARNYGYTF
NA | TRBJ2-3 | NA | TRBV5-8 | TGTGCCAGCAGCTTGAGTGGGTGGGATACAGATACGCAGTATTTT | CASSLSGWDTDTQYF
TRBD1 | TRBJ1-2 | NA | TRBV28 | TGTGCCAGCAGTTTGTTAGGGGGCGGCTACACCTTC | CASSLLGGGYTF
TRBD1 | TRBJ2-7 | once | TRBV6-5 | TGTGCCAGCTCCAGGGGGCCGGACAGCACCTACGAGCAGTACTTC | CASSRGPDSTYEQYF
NA | TRBJ2-7 | NA | TRBV6-5 | TGTGCCAGCAGTTACGACAGGAGATACGAGCAGTACTTC | CASSYDRRYEQYF
NA | TRBJ1-1 | few | TRBV10-3 | TGTGCCATCAGTGAGTCTGGAGATCTGGCTTTCTTT | CAISESGDLAFF
NA | TRBJ2-5 | NA | TRBV7-8 | TGTGCCAGCAGCCCGACTAGGGTCCAAGAGACCCAGTACTTC | CASSPTRVQETQYF
NA | TRBJ1-5 | NA | TRBV27 | TGTGCCAGCAGTTGGCAGGGCGACAATCAGCCCCAGCATTTT | CASSWQGDNQPQHF
TRBD1 | TRBJ1-1 | NA | TRBV19 | TGTGCCAGTAGTACCCTCAGGGGGCAACGGGACACTGAAGCTTTCTTT | CASSTLRGQRDTEAFF
TRBD1 | TRBJ1-6 | NA | TRBV27 | TGTGCCAGCAGAACAGGGGGCGCGAGTTCACCCCTCCACTTT | CASRTGGASSPLHF
TRBD1 | TRBJ2-2 | NA | TRBV24-1 | TGTGCCACCAGTGTCGGGACAGGGTACACCGGGGAGCTGTTTTTT | CATSVGTGYTGELFF
NA | TRBJ1-2 | once | TRBV7-8 | TGTGCCAGCAGCCCTCGCCTGGGGGGCTACACCTTC | CASSPRLGGYTF
NA | TRBJ1-6 | few | TRBV5-8 | TGTGCCAGCAGCGCGAGGATGGGGATTTCACCCCTCCACTTT | CASSARMGISPLHF
NA | TRBJ2-3 | NA | TRBV9 | TGTGCCAGCAGCGCAAGGCAGGGGGGCCTGGGAAATACGCAGTATTTT | CASSARQGGLGNTQYF
NA | TRBJ2-3 | NA | TRBV27 | TGTGCCAGCAGCCTCGGTCGGGCCTCGGATACGCAGTATTTT | CASSLGRASDTQYF
TRBD2 | TRBJ2-7 | NA | TRBV29-1 | TGCAGCGTTGAAGCGGCTAGCGGGGCCTCCGAGCAGTACTTC | CSVEAASGASEQYF
TRBD2 | TRBJ2-7 | NA | TRBV6-5 | TGTGCCAGCAGTCCCCGACTAGCGGGGGGCTACGAGCAGTACTTC | CASSPRLAGGYEQYF
NA | TRBJ1-1 | NA | TRBV27 | TGTGCCAGCAGTTTAGGGTTCAAGGGGAGGGGCACTGAAGCTTTCTTT | CASSLGFKGRGTEAFF
TRBD2 | TRBJ2-5 | NA | TRBV4-3 | TGCGCCAGCAGCCATTTGAAGGGAGGGGAGACCCAGTACTTC | CASSHLKGGETQYF
TRBD1 | TRBJ1-1 | NA | TRBV7-2 | TGTGCCAGCACCATCCATGATTACAGGGGGGTGGTTACTGAAGCTTTCTTT | CASTIHDYRGVVTEAFF
NA | TRBJ1-1 | NA | TRBV18 | TGTGCCAGCTCACCAGAGACAGAAAGGGGCACGAACACTGAAGCTTTCTTT | CASSPETERGTNTEAFF
NA | TRBJ2-1 | NA | TRBV6-5 | TGTGCCAGCAGCCCAAGACGGACGTCCTACAATGAGCAGTTCTTC | CASSPRRTSYNEQFF
NA | TRBJ1-6 | once | TRBV6-4 | TGTGCCAGCTCCCCAGGGGCACGAGGATACTATAATTCACCCCTCCACTTT | CASSPGARGYYNSPLHF
NA | TRBJ2-7 | NA | TRBV6-5 | TGTGCCAGCAGTTACTCGAACGTTGCTCCCGAGCAGTACTTC | CASSYSNVAPEQYF
NA | TRBJ2-7 | NA | TRBV9 | TGTGCCAGCAGCGCGTCCGGCTACGAGCAGTACTTC | CASSASGYEQYF
NA | TRBJ1-6 | NA | TRBV27 | TGTGCCAGCAGTTCCTATCGAGGGGGGCTAGATTCACCCCTCCACTTT | CASSSYRGGLDSPLHF
NA | TRBJ1-5 | NA | TRBV7-2 | TGTGCCAGCAGCTCCTTGGCGGGACAGCCCCAGCATTTT | CASSSLAGQPQHF
TRBD1 | TRBJ1-6 | NA | TRBV7-2 | TGTGCCAGCAGCTTGGGTACAGGGGGAGTGTCACCCCTCCACTTT | CASSLGTGGVSPLHF
NA | TRBJ2-3 | NA | TRBV10-3 | TGTGCCATCAGTGAGTCGAGGGGGACTAGCACAGATACGCAGTATTTT | CAISESRGTSTDTQYF
TRBD1 | TRBJ1-2 | NA | TRBV4-3 | TGCGCCAGCAGCCATCCCGGGACAGGGGATGGCTACACCTTC | CASSHPGTGDGYTF
NA | TRBJ1-1 | NA | TRBV6-5 | TGTGCCAGCAGTTCACCCGGGGGTAACACTGAAGCTTTCTTT | CASSSPGGNTEAFF
NA | TRBJ1-5 | NA | TRBV30 | TGTGCCTGGAGTCCCAGGGGCAATCAGCCCCAGCATTTT | CAWSPRGNQPQHF